The 27 T cell receptor beta chains below come from one sample, sequenced in a study of shared clonotypes between healthy human individuals. Clones were read by immunoSEQ multiplex PCR, and TCRdb kept only the in-frame ones, dropping some. The table shows 2 million to 2.5 million clones, with 95% occurring only once. Sequencing input: naive CD4+ T cells sorted from blood. Described subset: CD45RA+ positively selected. All receptors come from a young man in good health.

In this sample, this clone turned up once. This sequence joins TRBV6-5 and TRBJ1-1; D is ambiguous. V dropped 8 bases and J dropped 2 bases, with 12 bases sitting between them. CDR1 MNHEY and CDR2 SVGAGI come from the germline V gene. This CDR3 comprises 13 residues. The CDR3, as DNA: TGTGCCAGCGGAGGCAGGATAAACACTGAAGCTTTCTTT. It encodes CASGGRINTEAFF.

The gene calls are TRBV7-2 and TRBJ1-2, with D perhaps matching TRBD1 (6 bases). The length of the CDR3 is 14 residues. The V end was cut by 5 bases, the J end by 4 bases, with 14 bases between. Germline V CDR1 and CDR2: SGHTA, FQGNSA. CDR3 nucleotides: TGTGCCAGCAGCCGCGGGGGGGCCTTCTATGGCTACACCTTC. It encodes CASSRGGAFYGYTF. The full variable domain, its missing parts supplied by reference TRBV7-2 and TRBJ1-2, is GAGVSQSPSNKVTEKGKDVELRCDPISGHTALYWYRQSLGQGLEFLIYFQGNSAPDKSGLPSDRFSAERTGGSVSTLTIQRTQQEDSAVYLCASSRGGAFYGYTFGSGTRLTVV.

As concerns this clone: This specimen includes other DNA sequences encoding the same CDR3. The rearrangement uses TRBV5-4 and TRBJ2-3, with 12 bases aligning to TRBD2. CDR1 and CDR2 from the germline V gene are SGHNT and YYREEE (reference sequence). J was trimmed by 2 bases and V by 0 bases; bases with no gene match: 1. The CDR3 length is 16 residues. CDR3 nucleotides: TGTGCCAGCAGCTTGGGGACTAGCGGGGCCACAGATACGCAGTATTTT. Translated: CASSLGTSGATDTQYF. The complete variable domain, with remaining parts taken from reference TRBV5-4 and TRBJ2-3, reads ETGVTQSPTHLIKTRGQQVTLRCSSQSGHNTVSWYQQALGQGPQFIFQYYREEENGRGNFPPRFSGLQFPNYSSELNVNALELDDSALYLCASSLGTSGATDTQYFGPGTRLTVL.

The V and J genes are TRBV13 and TRBJ2-3; 8 nucleotides align to TRBD2. The CDR3 is 15 amino acids. Germline V gene data show CDR1 as PRHDT and CDR2 as FYEKMQ (reference sequence). The V and J ends lost 5 bases and 3 bases, in that order; junction bases with no gene match: 7. The CDR3 DNA reads as TGTGCCAGCAGCCGGACTAGCCGAGGAACAGATACGCAGTATTTT. Protein: CASSRTSRGTDTQYF.

This clone was seen once. This sequence joins TRBV10-1 and TRBJ1-1, with 7 bases matching TRBD1. V dropped 3 bases and J dropped 5; count of bases not matched to a gene: 9. CDR1 is WNHNN, CDR2 SYGVQD, per germline (reference sequence). The CDR3 spans 15 residues. CDR3 sequence (DNA): TGCGCCAGCAGTGAAGGGGGCGGGGGAGAAACTGAAGCTTTCTTT. Translation: CASSEGGGGETEAFF.

The rearrangement uses TRBV28 and TRBJ2-2, with 7 bases identical to TRBD1. This CDR3 is built from 15 residues. V dropped 6 bases and J dropped 6; count of bases not matched to a gene: 10. Germline V gives CDR1 MDHEN, CDR2 SYDVKM. DNA of the CDR3: TGTGCCAGCAGCCCCACAGGGGTGGGCGCCGGGGAGCTGTTTTTT. Translated: CASSPTGVGAGELFF.

The rearrangement links TRBV2 to TRBJ1-6; no reliable D call. CDR3 length: 14 amino acids. V was clipped by 5 bases and J by 6 bases, with 11 bases between them. Per germline, CDR1 SNHLY and CDR2 FYNNEI. The CDR3 DNA reads as TGTGCCAGCAGTTTGGAGAATACTAATTCACCCCTCCACTTT. Translation gives CASSLENTNSPLHF. Complete variable domain (other parts from reference TRBV2 and TRBJ1-6): EPEVTQTPSHQVTQMGQEVILRCVPISNHLYFYWYRQILGQKVEFLVSFYNNEISEKSEIFDDQFSVERPDGSNFTLKIRSTKLEDSAMYFCASSLENTNSPLHFGNGTRLTVT.

The V and J genes are TRBV7-2 and TRBJ2-2; 9 bases map to TRBD1. Germline V gene lookup returns CDR1 SGHTA and CDR2 FQGNSA. J gave up 4 bases and V 4 bases, and 1 base lay outside the gene matches. The CDR3 is made up of 14 amino acids. CDR3 residues: CASSSGQGTGELFF. CDR3 coding DNA: TGTGCCAGCAGCTCGGGACAGGGCACCGGGGAGCTGTTTTTT.

The table lists this clone with a few counts. The chain is built from TRBV18 and TRBJ1-6; D ambiguous. The V and J ends lost 6 bases and 10 bases respectively, with 16 bases between them. The CDR3 runs to 14 residues. Germline assignment: CDR1 KGHSH and CDR2 LQKENI. CDR3 nucleotides: TGTGCCAGCTCCCCTTTCGGGGAGGAGTCACCCCTCCACTTT. Translated, it gives CASSPFGEESPLHF.

The rearrangement uses TRBV7-9 and TRBJ1-4; 7 positions match TRBD1. V shed 3 bases and J 7 bases; nucleotides not matched to a gene: 5. The germline CDR1 and CDR2 sequences are SEHNR and FQNEAQ (reference sequence). This CDR3 spans 14 amino acids. The CDR3 protein is CASSFTGTAEKLFF. Written as DNA, the CDR3 is TGTGCCAGCAGCTTTACTGGGACAGCTGAAAAACTGTTTTTT.

The chain carries TRBV6-5 and TRBJ2-7, with 8 bases fitting TRBD1. V lost 2 bases and J lost 2; bases outside the gene matches: 5. Looked up from germline, CDR1 is MNHEY and CDR2 is SVGAGI. The CDR3 spans 15 residues. CDR3 nucleotide sequence: TGTGCCAGCAGTTACAGGTCACAGGGGGCCTACGAGCAGTACTTC. Its protein is CASSYRSQGAYEQYF.

Worth noting for this clone: Other DNA sequences within the sample encode an identical CDR3. V usage is TRBV15 and J usage is TRBJ2-6, with D uncertain. This CDR3 has 13 amino acids. Germline V CDR1 and CDR2: LNHNV, YYDKDF (reference sequence). The V and J ends lost 5 bases and 2 bases respectively, with 4 bases between them. CDR3 protein: CATSSAGANVLTF. The DNA of the CDR3 is TGTGCCACCAGCTCTGCTGGGGCCAACGTCCTGACTTTC. The full variable domain, its missing parts supplied by reference TRBV15 and TRBJ2-6, is DAMVIQNPRYQVTQFGKPVTLSCSQTLNHNVMYWYQQKSSQAPKLLFHYYDKDFNNEADTPDNFQSRRPNTSFCFLDIRSPGLGDTAMYLCATSSAGANVLTFGAGSRLTVL.

Here the CDR3 DNA reads TGTGCCAGCAGAACCCAGGCGGACTCTGGAAACACCATATATTTT. Its translation is CASRTQADSGNTIYF. The chain uses TRBV6-5 and TRBJ1-3; D is uncertain. Trimming stripped 6 bases from V and 0 bases from J, with 12 bases between. The CDR3 length is 15 residues. CDR1 is MNHEY, CDR2 SVGAGI, per germline.

The chain combines TRBV7-9 with TRBJ2-3; 7 bases map to TRBD2. Germline V gene lookup returns CDR1 SEHNR and CDR2 FQNEAQ (reference sequence). This CDR3 spans 16 amino acids. V shed 3 bases, J shed 4 bases, and the junction held 10 bases outside the gene matches. This CDR3 reads CASSLGGSQIADTQYF. As DNA, the CDR3 is TGTGCCAGCAGCTTGGGCGGGAGCCAGATCGCAGATACGCAGTATTTT. Drawing the rest from reference TRBV7-9 and TRBJ2-3, the complete variable domain is DTGVSQNPRHKITKRGQNVTFRCDPISEHNRLYWYRQTLGQGPEFLTYFQNEAQLEKSRLLSDRFSAERPKGSFSTLEIQRTEQGDSAMYLCASSLGGSQIADTQYFGPGTRLTVL.

The rearrangement joins TRBV30 to TRBJ2-7; D perhaps matches TRBD2 (7 bases). Germline-derived CDR1 and CDR2 are GTSNPN and SVGIG (reference sequence). CDR3 length: 13 amino acids. Trimming removed 3 bases at V and 3 bases at J, with 12 bases between. The CDR3 reads CAWSGLGGYEQYF. CDR3 coding DNA: TGTGCCTGGAGCGGACTAGGGGGCTACGAGCAGTACTTC.

V usage is TRBV7-2 and J usage is TRBJ1-1; 8 nucleotides match TRBD1. V lost 4 bases, J lost 4 bases, and 5 bases stayed unmatched. Germline V lookup: CDR1 SGHTA, CDR2 FQGNSA. CDR3 length: 14 amino acids. The chain's CDR3 is CASSSRQGTTEAFF. The CDR3 nucleotides are TGTGCCAGCAGCTCCAGACAGGGGACCACTGAAGCTTTCTTT.

Here the CDR3 reads CASREQGTGNTIYF. The CDR3 DNA reads TGTGCCAGTAGGGAACAGGGGACTGGAAACACCATATATTTT. This rearrangement joins TRBV19 to TRBJ1-3; TRBD1 aligns across 7 bases. The CDR3 sequence is 14 residues long. The J segment lost 2 bases and the V segment lost 6 bases, leaving 4 bases of the junction unmatched. The germline V gene encodes CDR1 LNHDA and CDR2 SQIVND (reference sequence).

The chain joins TRBV30 to TRBJ1-5, with D hard to call. Germline CDR1 GTSNPN, CDR2 SVGIG (reference sequence). V lost 0 bases, J lost 6 bases, and 18 bases lay in between. The CDR3 contains 16 residues. The DNA of the CDR3 is TGTGCCTGGAGTGTACTAGGTCAGGTAGCAAGTCAGCCCCAGCATTTT. It codes for CAWSVLGQVASQPQHF.

The J gene is TRBJ1-6, the V gene TRBV11-2, with no clear D. Germline V gene sequence: CDR1 SGHAT, CDR2 FQNNGV. V dropped 4 bases and J dropped 13 bases, with 8 bases sitting between them. The CDR3 is 11 residues long. The CDR3 DNA reads as TGTGCCAGCAGCTCTGGGCCGCCCCTCCACTTT. Its protein product is CASSSGPPLHF. Looking up the rest from reference TRBV11-2 and TRBJ1-6 gives the full variable domain: EAGVAQSPRYKIIEKRQSVAFWCNPISGHATLYWYQQILGQGPKLLIQFQNNGVVDDSQLPKDRFSAERLKGVDSTLKIQPAKLEDSAVYLCASSSGPPLHFGNGTRLTVT.

The chain is built from TRBV27 and TRBJ2-5; D remains unclear. This CDR3 is 14 amino acids long. V was clipped by 3 bases and J by 0 bases, with 8 bases between them. CDR1 and CDR2 (germline): MNHEY, SMNVEV (reference sequence). The CDR3 nucleotides are TGTGCCAGCAGTTTGGGTGGAGACCAAGAGACCCAGTACTTC. This encodes CASSLGGDQETQYF.

CDR3 nucleotide sequence: TGTGCCAGCAGACAGGGACAGGGGCCACTAGGGGAGACCCAGTACTTC. This encodes CASRQGQGPLGETQYF. The chain links TRBV5-4 to TRBJ2-5; 10 bases align to TRBD1. V shed 5 bases and J 5 bases; nucleotides not matched to a gene: 12. This CDR3 comprises 16 residues. The germline V gene encodes CDR1 SGHNT and CDR2 YYREEE (reference sequence). Using reference TRBV5-4 and TRBJ2-5 for the parts outside the CDR3, the full variable domain is ETGVTQSPTHLIKTRGQQVTLRCSSQSGHNTVSWYQQALGQGPQFIFQYYREEENGRGNFPPRFSGLQFPNYSSELNVNALELDDSALYLCASRQGQGPLGETQYFGPGTRLLVL.

J is TRBJ1-2 and V is TRBV7-9; unclear D gene. CDR1 and CDR2 (germline): SEHNR, FQNEAQ (reference sequence). Trimming left V 0 bases short and J 6 bases short, with 11 bases between. CDR3 size: 14 residues. For the CDR3, the DNA is TGTGCCAGCAGCTTAGCGAATAGGGTGGATGGCTACACCTTC. It translates to CASSLANRVDGYTF.

This clone has a handful of counts. The chain recombines TRBV30 with TRBJ1-6; TRBD1 matches at 7 bases. The V gene end was trimmed by 3 bases and the J gene end by 15 bases; junction bases not matched to a gene: 8. CDR3 length equals 12 residues. Per the germline V gene, CDR1 is GTSNPN and CDR2 is SVGIG (reference sequence). DNA of the CDR3: TGTGCCTGGAGAGGTGGTAGGGACAGCCTCCACTTT. Translating gives CAWRGGRDSLHF.

Only one count was recorded for this clone. The chain employs TRBV20-1 and TRBJ1-1; D is unresolved. Per germline, CDR1 DFQATT and CDR2 SNEGSKA (reference sequence). The ends were cut back, 0 bases at V and 8 bases at J, with 7 bases in the middle. The CDR3 loop spans 11 amino acids. DNA of the CDR3: TGCAGTGCTAGAGATCATCCGGAAGCTTTCTTT. Encoded protein: CSARDHPEAFF.

This clone was recorded once. The genes are TRBV21-1 and TRBJ2-5; the table's D call TRBD2 went unverified against the DNA. TRBV21-1 is described as a pseudogene. The CDR3 sequence is 14 residues long. The CDR3 region is CASSLAVARETQYF. In nucleotides, the CDR3 is TGTGCCAGCAGCTTGGCGGTGGCGCGGGAGACCCAGTACTTC.

This clone came up once. This chain uses TRBV7-2 with TRBJ2-7; the D is unclear. V was pared by 5 bases and J by 6 bases, with 20 bases between. CDR1 and CDR2 from the germline V gene are SGHTA and FQGNSA. The CDR3 has 15 residues. CDR3 DNA: TGTGCCAGCAGCCCCTCCGGGCGAAGGGTAGGCGAGCAGTACTTC. Translation gives CASSPSGRRVGEQYF. Looking up the rest from reference TRBV7-2 and TRBJ2-7 gives the full variable domain: GAGVSQSPSNKVTEKGKDVELRCDPISGHTALYWYRQSLGQGLEFLIYFQGNSAPDKSGLPSDRFSAERTGGSVSTLTIQRTQQEDSAVYLCASSPSGRRVGEQYFGPGTRLTVT.

The genes are TRBV5-1 and TRBJ1-1, with 11 bases matching TRBD1. The CDR3 totals 15 residues. With 3 bases clipped from V and 4 bases from J, the junction kept 5 bases outside the gene matches. Germline CDR1 SGHRS, CDR2 YFSETQ. The CDR3 reads CASSSGDRGFTEAFF. CDR3 coding DNA: TGCGCCAGCAGCTCCGGGGACAGGGGGTTCACTGAAGCTTTCTTT.